The T cell receptor beta chain under discussion was sequenced for a study of early T cells in non-severe SARS-CoV-2 infection. Overall study results and limits: The matching step, a VDJdb search, favored anti-spike CD8 responses and missed private and CD4 specificities.

MiXCR was run by TCRdb on the 5' RACE reads, yielding one entry per CDR3 protein. The repertoire holds about 63,000 distinct CDR3 sequences, with 10% to 15% as singletons. Germline assignment: CDR1 MNHEY and CDR2 SMNVEV (reference sequence). The CDR3 sequence is 15 residues long. V gave up 4 bases and J gave up 0 bases, with 11 bases separating them. This clonotype was seen a handful of times. The antigen is not known. The sequence was collected from an adult who was a healthcare worker with PCR-confirmed SARS-CoV-2 infection or an uninfected control (not recorded which). The chain uses TRBV27 and TRBJ2-3; no firm D call. Sequenced input: whole blood. The CDR3 protein is CASSSPHISTDTQYF. For the CDR3, the DNA is TGTGCCAGCAGTTCCCCACACATTAGCACAGATACGCAGTATTTT.